This is a list of T cell receptor beta chains from one sample in a study of T cells in Graves' hyperthyroidism and ophthalmopathy. One entry per CDR3 protein, called by TCRdb with MiXCR from the multiplex PCR reads. This sample has hundreds of thousands of distinct CDR3 sequences, with approximately 42% found just once. The source material was peripheral blood or thyroid tissue (not recorded which). All receptors come from an adult man with Graves' disease, either hyperthyroidism or ophthalmopathy (not recorded which). Each CDR3 is given with its conserved first and last residue. The D gene is left open where the match is weak. Expanded clones are given a class, and other clones once, few, many or no size at all.

j_gene: TRBJ1-3
v_gene: TRBV5-1
abundance: NA
d_gene: TRBD1
CDR3nt: TGCGCCAGCAGCATCGACAGGGGGCCTGGAAACACCATATATTTT
CDR3aa: CASSIDRGPGNTIYF

j_gene: TRBJ2-7
v_gene: TRBV2
abundance: many
d_gene: TRBD1
CDR3nt: TGTGCCAGCAGTGAAGAGGACAGGGGCGGAGAGCAGTACTTC
CDR3aa: CASSEEDRGGEQYF

j_gene: TRBJ2-5
v_gene: TRBV7-7
abundance: NA
d_gene: TRBD2
CDR3nt: TGTGCTAGCAGGCCGCTGGGACTAGCGGGAGAGACCCAGTACTTC
CDR3aa: CASRPLGLAGETQYF

j_gene: TRBJ1-1
v_gene: TRBV2
abundance: few
d_gene: NA
CDR3nt: TGTGCCAGCAGTGTAATCTTTTCACGGGGCGAAGCTTTCTTT
CDR3aa: CASSVIFSRGEAFF

j_gene: TRBJ2-5
v_gene: TRBV20-1
abundance: NA
d_gene: NA
CDR3nt: TGCAGTGCTAGGCAACCGGGACGCCCGCCCGGGGAGACCCAGTACTTC
CDR3aa: CSARQPGRPPGETQYF

j_gene: TRBJ1-6
v_gene: TRBV7-8
abundance: NA
d_gene: NA
CDR3nt: TGTGCCAGCAGTACGGGGAGGGGGTCCTATAATTCACCCCTCCACTTT
CDR3aa: CASSTGRGSYNSPLHF

j_gene: TRBJ2-6
v_gene: TRBV24-1
abundance: many
d_gene: NA
CDR3nt: TGTGCCACCAGTGTTCTTGGGGACTCTGGGGCCAACGTCCTGACTTTC
CDR3aa: CATSVLGDSGANVLTF

j_gene: TRBJ1-1
v_gene: TRBV7-3
abundance: NA
d_gene: NA
CDR3nt: TGTGCCAGCAGCTTAGTAATGGCAGGGGTCATGAACACTGAAGCTTTCTTT
CDR3aa: CASSLVMAGVMNTEAFF

j_gene: TRBJ1-3
v_gene: TRBV6-1
abundance: NA
d_gene: TRBD1
CDR3nt: TGTGCCAGCAGTGGACAGGGGCGCTCTGGAAACACCATATATTTT
CDR3aa: CASSGQGRSGNTIYF

j_gene: TRBJ2-7
v_gene: TRBV20-1
abundance: few
d_gene: TRBD2
CDR3nt: TGCAGCCTGACTAGCGGAGCCTACGAGCAGTACTTC
CDR3aa: CSLTSGAYEQYF

j_gene: TRBJ1-2
v_gene: TRBV12-3/TRBV12-4
abundance: few
d_gene: TRBD1
CDR3nt: TGTGCCAGCACGAAGCTGGGACAGGGGAACTATGGCTACACCTTC
CDR3aa: CASTKLGQGNYGYTF

j_gene: TRBJ1-2
v_gene: TRBV5-8
abundance: many
d_gene: NA
CDR3nt: TGTGCCAGCAGCTTGGAGACAGGAAACTATGGCTACACCTTC
CDR3aa: CASSLETGNYGYTF

j_gene: TRBJ2-5
v_gene: TRBV6-5
abundance: many
d_gene: NA
CDR3nt: TGTGCCAGCAGTTACGGGGGAGGCAAAGAGACCCAGTACTTC
CDR3aa: CASSYGGGKETQYF

j_gene: TRBJ1-1
v_gene: TRBV7-2
abundance: NA
d_gene: NA
CDR3nt: TGTGCCAGCAGTTCCTACAGGGTCGGGGAAACTGAAGCTTTCTTT
CDR3aa: CASSSYRVGETEAFF

j_gene: TRBJ1-5
v_gene: TRBV7-9
abundance: few
d_gene: NA
CDR3nt: TGTGCCAGCGGGGCAGGAGTGGCAAATCAGCCCCAGCATTTT
CDR3aa: CASGAGVANQPQHF

j_gene: TRBJ1-2
v_gene: TRBV15
abundance: many
d_gene: TRBD1
CDR3nt: TGTGCCACCAGCAGAGGGACAGGGAATCTCTATGGCTACACCTTC
CDR3aa: CATSRGTGNLYGYTF

j_gene: TRBJ2-7
v_gene: TRBV29-1
abundance: NA
d_gene: TRBD2
CDR3nt: TGCAGGGCTAGCGGGGGGAAGGCCTACGAGCAGTACTTC
CDR3aa: CRASGGKAYEQYF

j_gene: TRBJ1-2
v_gene: TRBV29-1
abundance: many
d_gene: TRBD1
CDR3nt: TGCAGCGAACAGGGGGACTATGGCTACACCTTC
CDR3aa: CSEQGDYGYTF

j_gene: TRBJ2-5
v_gene: TRBV12-3/TRBV12-4
abundance: NA
d_gene: TRBD1
CDR3nt: TGTGCCAGCAGGCACTCGACAGGGTCAGAGACCCAGTACTTC
CDR3aa: CASRHSTGSETQYF

j_gene: TRBJ1-4
v_gene: TRBV16
abundance: NA
d_gene: NA
CDR3nt: TGTGCCAGCAGCCTCTCGACAGTAACTAATGAAAAACTGTTTTTT
CDR3aa: CASSLSTVTNEKLFF

j_gene: TRBJ1-2
v_gene: TRBV15
abundance: NA
d_gene: NA
CDR3nt: TGTGCCACCAGCGACGTGTCTAAGGATGGCTACACCTTC
CDR3aa: CATSDVSKDGYTF

j_gene: TRBJ2-5
v_gene: TRBV7-9
abundance: few
d_gene: NA
CDR3nt: TGTGCCAGCAGCCAAGATGATGGGGCAGGGACCCAGTACTTC
CDR3aa: CASSQDDGAGTQYF

j_gene: TRBJ1-2
v_gene: TRBV6-5
abundance: NA
d_gene: NA
CDR3nt: TGTGCCAGCAGTTCAGAGAGGGGACGGGGCTACACCTTC
CDR3aa: CASSSERGRGYTF

j_gene: TRBJ2-5
v_gene: TRBV5-4
abundance: few
d_gene: TRBD2
CDR3nt: TGTGCCAGCAGCACCCCCGCGGGGGCCCAGTACTTC
CDR3aa: CASSTPAGAQYF

j_gene: TRBJ2-5
v_gene: TRBV7-2
abundance: NA
d_gene: NA
CDR3nt: TGTGCCAGCAGCCCTGGGATGGCTAGCCAACAAGAGACCCAGTACTTC
CDR3aa: CASSPGMASQQETQYF

j_gene: TRBJ1-2
v_gene: TRBV29-1
abundance: once
d_gene: NA
CDR3nt: TGCAGCGTTGAAGACGCAGGGAAAGGAGGCTACACCTTC
CDR3aa: CSVEDAGKGGYTF

j_gene: TRBJ2-5
v_gene: TRBV14
abundance: NA
d_gene: NA
CDR3nt: TGTGCCAGCAGCCAAGACGGATTAGCGGAAAACCAAGAGACCCAGTACTTC
CDR3aa: CASSQDGLAENQETQYF

j_gene: TRBJ2-3
v_gene: TRBV24-1
abundance: few
d_gene: NA
CDR3nt: TGTGCCACCAGTGATTTAGAGTGTAGGACAGATACGCAGTATTTT
CDR3aa: CATSDLECRTDTQYF

j_gene: TRBJ1-1
v_gene: TRBV25-1
abundance: many
d_gene: TRBD1
CDR3nt: TGTGCCAGCAGTGAATCTTACAGGGGGCACACTGAAGCTTTCTTT
CDR3aa: CASSESYRGHTEAFF

j_gene: TRBJ2-7
v_gene: TRBV15
abundance: few
d_gene: TRBD1
CDR3nt: TGTGCCACCAGCTCTCTCCGGGACAGGGGGGACTACGAGCAGTACTTC
CDR3aa: CATSSLRDRGDYEQYF

j_gene: TRBJ1-4
v_gene: TRBV7-8
abundance: NA
d_gene: TRBD1
CDR3nt: TGTGCCAGCAGCTTAGGCCAAGGGGGCTATGAAGAACTGTTTTTT
CDR3aa: CASSLGQGGYEELFF

j_gene: TRBJ2-7
v_gene: TRBV7-9
abundance: NA
d_gene: TRBD2
CDR3nt: TGTGCCAGCAGCTCTTCAACTAGCGGCTACGAGCAGTACTTC
CDR3aa: CASSSSTSGYEQYF

j_gene: TRBJ2-5
v_gene: TRBV29-1
abundance: NA
d_gene: TRBD2
CDR3nt: TGCAGCGTCCCTAAAGCGGGGCCGTTCCAAGAGACCCAGTACTTC
CDR3aa: CSVPKAGPFQETQYF

j_gene: TRBJ2-7
v_gene: TRBV5-1
abundance: NA
d_gene: NA
CDR3nt: TGCGCCAGCAGCTTGGATGGGGGTGCCTACGAGCAGTACTTC
CDR3aa: CASSLDGGAYEQYF

j_gene: TRBJ1-6
v_gene: TRBV7-8
abundance: NA
d_gene: NA
CDR3nt: TGTGCCAGCAGCTCGACGCCGGGACCTAATTCACCCCCCCACTTT
CDR3aa: CASSSTPGPNSPPHF

j_gene: TRBJ2-5
v_gene: TRBV7-6
abundance: few
d_gene: NA
CDR3nt: TGTGCCAGCAGTTATCGGGACCTACAAGAGACCCAGTACTTC
CDR3aa: CASSYRDLQETQYF

j_gene: TRBJ1-2
v_gene: TRBV2
abundance: NA
d_gene: NA
CDR3nt: TGTGCCAGCAGTGACGTCGGCGGGGGCAATGGCTACACCTTC
CDR3aa: CASSDVGGGNGYTF

j_gene: TRBJ2-7
v_gene: TRBV20-1
abundance: few
d_gene: NA
CDR3nt: TGCAGTGCCGCCCCCGGGCAGCGATTCTTGGAGCAGTACTTC
CDR3aa: CSAAPGQRFLEQYF

j_gene: TRBJ2-7
v_gene: TRBV9
abundance: NA
d_gene: TRBD2
CDR3nt: TGTGCCAGCAGCTTTTTAGCGGGGGTAGGCGACGAGCAGTACTTC
CDR3aa: CASSFLAGVGDEQYF

j_gene: TRBJ1-2
v_gene: TRBV29-1
abundance: NA
d_gene: NA
CDR3nt: TGCAGCGTTGAAGTTGGGCAGGGTGGCTACACCTTC
CDR3aa: CSVEVGQGGYTF

j_gene: TRBJ1-2
v_gene: TRBV7-2
abundance: NA
d_gene: NA
CDR3nt: TGTGCCAGCAGCTTAGACACAGGGTCGGGGGGCTACACCTTC
CDR3aa: CASSLDTGSGGYTF